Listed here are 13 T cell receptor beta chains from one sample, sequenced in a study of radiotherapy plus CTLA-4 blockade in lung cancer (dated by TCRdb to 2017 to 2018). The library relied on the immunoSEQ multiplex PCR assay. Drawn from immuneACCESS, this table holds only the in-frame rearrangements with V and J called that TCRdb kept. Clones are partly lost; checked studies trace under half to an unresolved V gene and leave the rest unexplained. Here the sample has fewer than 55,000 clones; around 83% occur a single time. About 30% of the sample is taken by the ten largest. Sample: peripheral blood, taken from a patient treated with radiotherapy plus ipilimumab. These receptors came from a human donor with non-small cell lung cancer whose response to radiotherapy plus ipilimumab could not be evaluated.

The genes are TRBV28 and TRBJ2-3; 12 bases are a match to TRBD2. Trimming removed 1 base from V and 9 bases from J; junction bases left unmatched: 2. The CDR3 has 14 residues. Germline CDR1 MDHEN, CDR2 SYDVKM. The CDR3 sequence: CASSLSSGRGTQYF. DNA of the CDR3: TGTGCCAGCAGTTTATCTAGCGGGAGGGGGACGCAGTATTTT.

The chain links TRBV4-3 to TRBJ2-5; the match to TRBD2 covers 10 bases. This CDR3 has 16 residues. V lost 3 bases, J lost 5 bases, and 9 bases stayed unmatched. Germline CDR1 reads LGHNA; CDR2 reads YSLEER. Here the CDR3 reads CASSHYSGGARETQYF. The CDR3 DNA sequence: TGCGCCAGCAGCCACTACAGCGGGGGGGCGAGGGAGACCCAGTACTTC.

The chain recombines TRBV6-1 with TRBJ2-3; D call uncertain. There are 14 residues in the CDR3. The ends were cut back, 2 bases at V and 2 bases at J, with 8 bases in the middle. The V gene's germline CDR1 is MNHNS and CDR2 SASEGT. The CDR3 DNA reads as TGTGCCAGCAGTGAACAGGCATACACAGATACGCAGTATTTT. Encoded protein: CASSEQAYTDTQYF.

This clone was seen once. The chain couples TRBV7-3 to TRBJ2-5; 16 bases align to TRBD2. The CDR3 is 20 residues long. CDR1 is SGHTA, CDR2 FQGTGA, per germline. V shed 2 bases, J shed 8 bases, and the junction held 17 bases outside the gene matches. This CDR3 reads CASSLCIGTSGRAELNTQYF. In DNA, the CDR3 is TGTGCCAGCAGCTTATGTATAGGGACTAGCGGGAGGGCCGAGCTCAACACCCAGTACTTC. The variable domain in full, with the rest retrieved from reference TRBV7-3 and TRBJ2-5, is GAGVSQTPSNKVTEKGKYVELRCDPISGHTALYWYRQSLGQGPEFLIYFQGTGAADDSGLPNDRFFAVRPEGSVSTLKIQRTERGDSAVYLCASSLCIGTSGRAELNTQYFGPGTRLLVL.

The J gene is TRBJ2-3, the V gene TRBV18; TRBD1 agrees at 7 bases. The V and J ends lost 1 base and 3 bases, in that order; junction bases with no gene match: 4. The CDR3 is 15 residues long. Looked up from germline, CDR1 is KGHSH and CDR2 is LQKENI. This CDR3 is CASSPLQGKTDTQYF. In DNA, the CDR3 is TGTGCCAGCTCACCACTACAGGGGAAGACAGATACGCAGTATTTT.

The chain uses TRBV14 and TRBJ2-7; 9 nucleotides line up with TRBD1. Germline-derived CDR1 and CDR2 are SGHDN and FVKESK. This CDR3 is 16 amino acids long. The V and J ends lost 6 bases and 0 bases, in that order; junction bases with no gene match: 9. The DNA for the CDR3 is TGTGCCAGCAGTCGACAGGGGGTTATCTACTCCTACGAGCAGTACTTC. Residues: CASSRQGVIYSYEQYF.

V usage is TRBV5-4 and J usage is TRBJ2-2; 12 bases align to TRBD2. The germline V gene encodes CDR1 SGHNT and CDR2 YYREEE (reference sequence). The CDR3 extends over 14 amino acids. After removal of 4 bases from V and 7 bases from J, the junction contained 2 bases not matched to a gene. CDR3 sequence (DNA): TGTGCCAGCAGCCGGACTAGCGGGAACGGGGAGCTGTTTTTT. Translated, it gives CASSRTSGNGELFF.

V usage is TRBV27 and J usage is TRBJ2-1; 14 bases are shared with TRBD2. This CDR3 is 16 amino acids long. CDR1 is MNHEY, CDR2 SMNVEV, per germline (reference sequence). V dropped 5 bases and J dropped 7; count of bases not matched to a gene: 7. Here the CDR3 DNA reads TGTGCCAGCAGTCCCGGACTAGCGGGAGGTAATAATGAGCAGTTCTTC. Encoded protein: CASSPGLAGGNNEQFF.

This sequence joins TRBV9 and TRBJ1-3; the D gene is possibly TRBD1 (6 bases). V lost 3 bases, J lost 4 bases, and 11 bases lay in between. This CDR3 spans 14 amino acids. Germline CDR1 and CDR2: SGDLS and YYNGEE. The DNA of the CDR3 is TGTGCCAGCAGCGAACAGGGTGTCGGAAACACCATATATTTT. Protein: CASSEQGVGNTIYF.

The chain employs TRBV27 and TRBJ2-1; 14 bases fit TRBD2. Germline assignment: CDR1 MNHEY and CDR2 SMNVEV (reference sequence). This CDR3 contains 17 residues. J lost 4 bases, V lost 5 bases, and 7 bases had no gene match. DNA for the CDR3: TGTGCCAGCAGTCCAAGGACTAGCGGGAGGTTATACAATGAGCAGTTCTTC. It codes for CASSPRTSGRLYNEQFF.

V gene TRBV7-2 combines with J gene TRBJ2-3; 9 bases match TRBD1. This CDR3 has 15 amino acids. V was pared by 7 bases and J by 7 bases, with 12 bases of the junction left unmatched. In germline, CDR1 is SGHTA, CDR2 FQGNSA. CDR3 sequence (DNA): TGTGCCAGCATGACCAGGACAGGGGTCCCCTATACGCAGTATTTT. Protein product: CASMTRTGVPYTQYF.

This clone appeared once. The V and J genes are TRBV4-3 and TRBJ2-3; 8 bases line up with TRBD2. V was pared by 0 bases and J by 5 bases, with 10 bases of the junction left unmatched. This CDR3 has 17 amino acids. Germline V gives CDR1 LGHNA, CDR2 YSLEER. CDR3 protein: CASSQDGAGDAGDTQYF. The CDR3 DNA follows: TGCGCCAGCAGCCAAGATGGAGCGGGAGATGCAGGAGATACGCAGTATTTT.

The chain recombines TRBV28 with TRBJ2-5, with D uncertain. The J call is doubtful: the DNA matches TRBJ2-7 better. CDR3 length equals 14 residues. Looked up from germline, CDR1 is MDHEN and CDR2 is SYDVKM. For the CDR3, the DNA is TGTGCCAGCAGTCTTGGCCGAGACTCCTACGAGCAGTACTTC. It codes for CASSLGRDSYEQYF.